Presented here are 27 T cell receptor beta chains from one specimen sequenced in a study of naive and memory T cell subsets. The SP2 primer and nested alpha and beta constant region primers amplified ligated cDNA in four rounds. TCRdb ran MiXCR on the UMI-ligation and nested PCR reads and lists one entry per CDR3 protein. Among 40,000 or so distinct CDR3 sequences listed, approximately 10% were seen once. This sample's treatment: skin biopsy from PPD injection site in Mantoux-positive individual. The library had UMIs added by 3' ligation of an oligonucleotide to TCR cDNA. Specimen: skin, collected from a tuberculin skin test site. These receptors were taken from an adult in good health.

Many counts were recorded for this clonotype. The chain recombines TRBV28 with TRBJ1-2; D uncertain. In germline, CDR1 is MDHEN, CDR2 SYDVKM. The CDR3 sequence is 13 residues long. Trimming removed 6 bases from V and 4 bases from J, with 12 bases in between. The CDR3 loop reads CASRPSSLYGYTF. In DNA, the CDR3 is TGTGCCAGCAGGCCTTCGAGCCTCTATGGCTACACCTTC.

In DNA, the CDR3 is TGTGCCAGCAGCGTCCGGGGCGGGAAGCCATACAATGAGCAGTTCTTC. It encodes CASSVRGGKPYNEQFF. The chain uses TRBV9 and TRBJ2-1, with a possible D match to TRBD2 (6 bases). The CDR3 covers 16 residues. The V gene's germline CDR1 is SGDLS and CDR2 YYNGEE. V was clipped by 2 bases and J by 4 bases, with 16 bases between them.

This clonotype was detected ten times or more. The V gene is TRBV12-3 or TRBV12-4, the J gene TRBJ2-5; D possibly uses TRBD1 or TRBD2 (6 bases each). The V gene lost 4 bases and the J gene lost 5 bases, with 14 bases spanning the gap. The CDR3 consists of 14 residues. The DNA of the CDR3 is TGTGCCAGCAGTTCCCACGGGGGCGGGGAGACCCAGTACTTC. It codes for CASSSHGGGETQYF.

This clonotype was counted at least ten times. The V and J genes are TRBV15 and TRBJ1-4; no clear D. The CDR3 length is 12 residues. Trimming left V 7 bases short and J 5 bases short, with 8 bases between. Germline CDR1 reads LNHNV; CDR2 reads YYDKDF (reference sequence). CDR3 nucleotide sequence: TGTGCCACCAACGGAGCAAATGAAAAACTGTTTTTT. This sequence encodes CATNGANEKLFF.

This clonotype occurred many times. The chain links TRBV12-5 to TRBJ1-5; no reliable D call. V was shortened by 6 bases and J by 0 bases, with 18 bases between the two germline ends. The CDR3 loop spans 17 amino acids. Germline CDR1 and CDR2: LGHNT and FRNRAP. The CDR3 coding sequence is TGTGCTAGTGGCCTTACCCGGGCCGCGTATAGCAATCAGCCCCAGCATTTT. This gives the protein CASGLTRAAYSNQPQHF.

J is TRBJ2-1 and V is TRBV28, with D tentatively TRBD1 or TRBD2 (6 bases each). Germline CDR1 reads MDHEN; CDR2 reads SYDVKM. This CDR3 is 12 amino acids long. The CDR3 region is CASCGQRAWQFF. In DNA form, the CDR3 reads TGTGCTAGCTGTGGACAGCGGGCATGGCAGTTCTTC.

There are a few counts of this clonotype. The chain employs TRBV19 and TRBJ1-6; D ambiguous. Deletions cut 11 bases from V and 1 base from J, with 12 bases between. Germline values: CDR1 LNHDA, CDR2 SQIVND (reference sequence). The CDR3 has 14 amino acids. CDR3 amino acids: CASKFGSYNSPLHF. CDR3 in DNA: TGTGCCTCAAAATTCGGATCCTATAATTCACCCCTCCACTTT.

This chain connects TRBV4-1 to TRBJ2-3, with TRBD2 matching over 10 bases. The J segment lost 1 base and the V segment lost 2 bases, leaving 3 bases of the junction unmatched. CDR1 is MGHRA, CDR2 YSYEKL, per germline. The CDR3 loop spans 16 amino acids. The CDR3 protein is CASSQTGTSGTDTQYF. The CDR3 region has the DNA TGCGCCAGCAGCCAAACCGGGACTAGCGGCACAGATACGCAGTATTTT.

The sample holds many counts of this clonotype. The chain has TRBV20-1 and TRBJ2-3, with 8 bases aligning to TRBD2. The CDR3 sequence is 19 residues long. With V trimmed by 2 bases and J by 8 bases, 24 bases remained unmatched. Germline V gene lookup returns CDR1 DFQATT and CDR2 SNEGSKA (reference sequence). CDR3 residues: CSARRPQVRGRMYQTTQYF. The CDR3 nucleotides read TGCAGTGCTAGAAGGCCCCAGGTTCGCGGGAGGATGTACCAGACTACGCAGTATTTT.

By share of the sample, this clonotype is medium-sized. The DNA of the CDR3 is TGTGCCAGCAGCGGGACGGGCGGGGAGACCCAGTACTTC. Amino acids: CASSGTGGETQYF. The chain joins TRBV7-8 to TRBJ2-5; D is possibly TRBD1 or TRBD2 (5 bases each). The CDR3 length is 13 residues. The germline V and J ends were trimmed by 5 bases and 5 bases, with 12 bases remaining between them. Germline V gene sequence: CDR1 SGHVS, CDR2 FQNEAQ.

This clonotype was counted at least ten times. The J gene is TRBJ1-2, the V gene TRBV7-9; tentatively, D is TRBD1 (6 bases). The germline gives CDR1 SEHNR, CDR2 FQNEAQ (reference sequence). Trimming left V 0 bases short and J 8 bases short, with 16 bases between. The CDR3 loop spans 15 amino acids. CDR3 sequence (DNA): TGTGCCAGCAGCTTAGCTAGGACAGATATGCGCGGCTACACCTTC. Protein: CASSLARTDMRGYTF.

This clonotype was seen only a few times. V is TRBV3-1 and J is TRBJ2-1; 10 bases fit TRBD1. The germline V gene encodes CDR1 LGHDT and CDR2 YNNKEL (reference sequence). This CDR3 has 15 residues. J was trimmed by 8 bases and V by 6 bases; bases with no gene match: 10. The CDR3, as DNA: TGTGCCAGCAGACAGACAGGGGGCGCTTGGTATGAGCAGTTCTTC. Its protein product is CASRQTGGAWYEQFF.

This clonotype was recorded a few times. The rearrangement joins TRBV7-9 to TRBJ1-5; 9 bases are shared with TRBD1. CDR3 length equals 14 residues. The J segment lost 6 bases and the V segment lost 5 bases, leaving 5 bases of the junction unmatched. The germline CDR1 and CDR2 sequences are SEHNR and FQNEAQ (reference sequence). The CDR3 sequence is CASSLDRGGQPQHF. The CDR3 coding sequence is TGTGCCAGCAGCCTGGACAGGGGTGGTCAGCCCCAGCATTTT.

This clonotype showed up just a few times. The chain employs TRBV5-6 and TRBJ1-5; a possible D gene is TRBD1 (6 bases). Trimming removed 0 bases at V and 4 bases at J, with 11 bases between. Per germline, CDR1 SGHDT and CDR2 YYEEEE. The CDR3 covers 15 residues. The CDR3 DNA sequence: TGTGCCAGCAGCTTGGCCCCGGGGGCGAATCAGCCCCAGCATTTT. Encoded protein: CASSLAPGANQPQHF. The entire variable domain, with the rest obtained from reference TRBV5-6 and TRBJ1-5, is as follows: DAGVTQSPTHLIKTRGQQVTLRCSPKSGHDTVSWYQQALGQGPQFIFQYYEEEERQRGNFPDRFSGHQFPNYSSELNVNALLLGDSALYLCASSLAPGANQPQHFGDGTRLSIL.

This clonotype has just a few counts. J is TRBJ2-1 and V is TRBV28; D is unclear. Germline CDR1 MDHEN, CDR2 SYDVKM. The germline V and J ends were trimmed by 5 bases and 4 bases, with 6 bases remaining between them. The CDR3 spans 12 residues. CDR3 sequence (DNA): TGTGCCAGCAGTACTGGATACAATGAGCAGTTCTTC. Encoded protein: CASSTGYNEQFF. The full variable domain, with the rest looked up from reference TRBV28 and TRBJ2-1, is DVKVTQSSRYLVKRTGEKVFLECVQDMDHENMFWYRQDPGLGLRLIYFSYDVKMKEKGDIPEGYSVSREKKERFSLILESASTNQTSMYLCASSTGYNEQFFGPGTRLTVL.

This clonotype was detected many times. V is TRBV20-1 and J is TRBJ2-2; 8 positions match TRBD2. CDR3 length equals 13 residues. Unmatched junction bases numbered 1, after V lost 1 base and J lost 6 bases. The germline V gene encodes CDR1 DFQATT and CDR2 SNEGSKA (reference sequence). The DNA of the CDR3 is TGCAGTGCTAGAGCGACTAGCGCCGGGGAGCTGTTTTTT. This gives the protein CSARATSAGELFF.

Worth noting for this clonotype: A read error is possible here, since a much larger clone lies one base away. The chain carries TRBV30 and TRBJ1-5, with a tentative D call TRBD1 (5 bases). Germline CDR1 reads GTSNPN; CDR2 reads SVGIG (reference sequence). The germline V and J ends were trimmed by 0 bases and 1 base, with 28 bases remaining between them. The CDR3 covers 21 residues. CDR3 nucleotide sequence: TGTGCCTGGAGTGTATCACGCCGCCGGGCAGGGAGTTTATTCAGCAATCAGCCCCAGCATTTT. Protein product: CAWSVSRRRAGSLFSNQPQHF. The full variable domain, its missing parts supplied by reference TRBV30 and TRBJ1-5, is SQTIHQWPATLVQPVGSPLSLECTVEGTSNPNLYWYRQAAGRGLQLLFYSVGIGQISSEVPQNLSASRPQDRQFILSSKKLLLSDSGFYLCAWSVSRRRAGSLFSNQPQHFGDGTRLSIL.

For the CDR3, the DNA is TGTGCCAGCAGTTTACTCTCGACAGGGAACTATGGCTACACCTTC. This sequence encodes CASSLLSTGNYGYTF. The chain links TRBV28 to TRBJ1-2; 7 bases are shared with TRBD1. V gave up 2 bases and J gave up 2 bases; unmatched junction bases: 5. Germline CDR1 reads MDHEN; CDR2 reads SYDVKM. CDR3 length: 15 residues.

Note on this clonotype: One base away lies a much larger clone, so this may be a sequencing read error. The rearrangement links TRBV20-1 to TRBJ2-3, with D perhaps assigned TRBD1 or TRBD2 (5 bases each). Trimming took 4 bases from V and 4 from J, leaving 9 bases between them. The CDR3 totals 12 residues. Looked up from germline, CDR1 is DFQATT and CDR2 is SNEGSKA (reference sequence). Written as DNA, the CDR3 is TGCAGTGCTATCGGGGCCGCAGATACGCAGTATTTT. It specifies CSAIGAADTQYF.

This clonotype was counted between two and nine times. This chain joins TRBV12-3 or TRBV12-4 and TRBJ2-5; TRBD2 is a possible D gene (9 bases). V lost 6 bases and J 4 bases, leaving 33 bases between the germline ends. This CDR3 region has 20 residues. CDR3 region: CASSARQGSMVAGVGETQYF. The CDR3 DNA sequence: TGTGCCAGCAGCGCTCGACAGGGGAGTATGGTAGCGGGAGTGGGAGAGACCCAGTACTTC.

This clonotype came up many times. The CDR3 reads CAISVAKGGGRSGNTIYF. In nucleotides, the CDR3 is TGTGCCATCAGTGTCGCAAAAGGGGGGGGAAGATCCGGAAACACCATATATTTT. The chain has TRBV10-3 and TRBJ1-3, with D possibly TRBD1 on 6 matching bases. CDR3 length equals 18 residues. Germline V gives CDR1 ENHRY, CDR2 SYGVKD. V dropped 4 bases and J dropped 4 bases, with 23 bases sitting between them.

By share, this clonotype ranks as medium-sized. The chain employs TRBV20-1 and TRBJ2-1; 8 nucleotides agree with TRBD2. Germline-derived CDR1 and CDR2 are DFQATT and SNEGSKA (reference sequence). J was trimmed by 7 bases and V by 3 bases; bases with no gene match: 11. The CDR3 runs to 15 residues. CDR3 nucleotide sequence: TGCAGTGCTAGGCGTGGGCAGCAGCGGGGGAATGAGCAGTTCTTC. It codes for CSARRGQQRGNEQFF.

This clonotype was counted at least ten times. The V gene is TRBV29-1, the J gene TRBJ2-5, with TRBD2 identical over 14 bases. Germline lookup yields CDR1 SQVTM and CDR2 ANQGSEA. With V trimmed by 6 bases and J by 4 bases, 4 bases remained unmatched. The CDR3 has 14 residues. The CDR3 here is CSVGLAGGSETQYF. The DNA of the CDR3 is TGCAGCGTCGGACTAGCGGGGGGTTCAGAGACCCAGTACTTC.

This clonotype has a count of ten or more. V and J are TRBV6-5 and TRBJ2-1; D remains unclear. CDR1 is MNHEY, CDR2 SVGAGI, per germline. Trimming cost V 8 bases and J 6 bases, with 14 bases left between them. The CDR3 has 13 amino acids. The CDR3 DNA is TGTGCCAGCTCCTTCGCTAGACGCAATGAGCAGTTCTTC. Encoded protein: CASSFARRNEQFF.

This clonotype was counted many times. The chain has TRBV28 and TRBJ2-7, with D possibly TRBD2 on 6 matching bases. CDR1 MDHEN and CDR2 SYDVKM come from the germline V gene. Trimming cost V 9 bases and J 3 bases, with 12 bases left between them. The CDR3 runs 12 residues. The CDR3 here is CASGLQIYEQYF. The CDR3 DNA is TGTGCCAGTGGACTACAGATCTACGAGCAGTACTTC.

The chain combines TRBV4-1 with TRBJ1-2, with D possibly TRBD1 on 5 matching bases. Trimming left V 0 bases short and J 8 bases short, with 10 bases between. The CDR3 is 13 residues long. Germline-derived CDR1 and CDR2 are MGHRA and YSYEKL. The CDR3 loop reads CASSQDRTKGYTF. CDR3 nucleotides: TGCGCCAGCAGCCAAGATAGGACAAAGGGCTACACCTTC.

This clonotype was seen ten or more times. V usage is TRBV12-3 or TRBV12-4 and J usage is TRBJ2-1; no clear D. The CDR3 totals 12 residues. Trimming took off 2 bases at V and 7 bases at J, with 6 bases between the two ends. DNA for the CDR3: TGTGCCAGCAGTTTAAATGGGAATGAGCAGTTCTTC. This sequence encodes CASSLNGNEQFF.